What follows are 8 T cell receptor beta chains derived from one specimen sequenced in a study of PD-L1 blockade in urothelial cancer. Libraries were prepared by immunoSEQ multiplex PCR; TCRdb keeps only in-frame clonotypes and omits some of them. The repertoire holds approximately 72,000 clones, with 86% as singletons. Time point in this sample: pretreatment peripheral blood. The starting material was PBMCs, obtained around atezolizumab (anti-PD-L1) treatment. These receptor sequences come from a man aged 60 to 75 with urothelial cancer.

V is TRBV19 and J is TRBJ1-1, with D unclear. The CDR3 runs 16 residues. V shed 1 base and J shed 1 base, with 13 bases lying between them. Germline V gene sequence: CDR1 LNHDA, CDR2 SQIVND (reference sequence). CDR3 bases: TGTGCCAGTAGTATAGGTCCCAACACCCAGAACACTGAAGCTTTCTTT. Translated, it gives CASSIGPNTQNTEAFF. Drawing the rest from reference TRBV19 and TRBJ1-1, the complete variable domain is DGGITQSPKYLFRKEGQNVTLSCEQNLNHDAMYWYRQDPGQGLRLIYYSQIVNDFQKGDIAEGYSVSREKKESFPLTVTSAQKNPTAFYLCASSIGPNTQNTEAFFGQGTRLTVV.

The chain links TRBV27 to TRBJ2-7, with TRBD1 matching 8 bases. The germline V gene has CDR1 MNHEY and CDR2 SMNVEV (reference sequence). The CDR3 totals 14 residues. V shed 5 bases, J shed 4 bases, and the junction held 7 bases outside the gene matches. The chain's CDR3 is CASSPTGAYYEQYF. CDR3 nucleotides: TGTGCCAGCAGTCCGACAGGGGCTTATTACGAGCAGTACTTC.

The CDR3 spells CASSVSGQGASYNEQFF. In DNA, the CDR3 is TGTGCCAGCAGCGTAAGCGGACAGGGGGCCTCCTACAATGAGCAGTTCTTC. The gene calls are TRBV7-8 and TRBJ2-1, with TRBD1 matching 11 bases. V trimming: 5 bases; J trimming: 0 bases; junction bases outside the gene matches: 6. Germline values: CDR1 SGHVS, CDR2 FQNEAQ. This CDR3 region has 17 residues.

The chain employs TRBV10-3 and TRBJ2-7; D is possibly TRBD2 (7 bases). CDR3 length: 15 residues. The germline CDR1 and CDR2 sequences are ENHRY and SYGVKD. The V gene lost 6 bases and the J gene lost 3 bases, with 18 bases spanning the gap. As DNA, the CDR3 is TGTGCCATCAGACCGGGACAAGGGAGGGGCTACGAGCAGTACTTC. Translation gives CAIRPGQGRGYEQYF.

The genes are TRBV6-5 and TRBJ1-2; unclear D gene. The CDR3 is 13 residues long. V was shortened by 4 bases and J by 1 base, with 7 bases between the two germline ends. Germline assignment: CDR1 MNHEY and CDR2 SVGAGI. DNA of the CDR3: TGTGCCAGCAGTTTCGGGTTTAACTATGGCTACACCTTC. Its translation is CASSFGFNYGYTF.

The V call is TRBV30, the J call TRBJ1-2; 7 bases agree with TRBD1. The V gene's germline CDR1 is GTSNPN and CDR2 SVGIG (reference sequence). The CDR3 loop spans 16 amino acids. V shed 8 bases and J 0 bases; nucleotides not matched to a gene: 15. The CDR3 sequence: CAVASDRAAANYGYTF. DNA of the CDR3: TGTGCCGTCGCCTCCGACAGGGCGGCCGCTAACTATGGCTACACCTTC.

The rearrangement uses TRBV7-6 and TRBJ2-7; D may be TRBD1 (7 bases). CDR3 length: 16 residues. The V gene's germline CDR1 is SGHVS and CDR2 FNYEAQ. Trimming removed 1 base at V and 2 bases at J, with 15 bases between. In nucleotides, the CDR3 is TGTGCCAGCAGCTTAGGAGCGGGCAGGGGGACCTACGAGCAGTACTTC. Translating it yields CASSLGAGRGTYEQYF.

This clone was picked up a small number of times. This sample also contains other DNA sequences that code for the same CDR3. CDR3 coding DNA: TGTGCCAGCAGTGTTGGCAGACTGAATGAAAAACTGTTTTTT. It encodes CASSVGRLNEKLFF. The chain employs TRBV2 and TRBJ1-4, with D hard to call. Germline-derived CDR1 and CDR2 are SNHLY and FYNNEI. CDR3 size: 14 residues. With 4 bases removed from V and 5 bases from J, the gap between germline ends came to 11 bases.